These 6 T cell receptor beta chains were all obtained from the same sample, sequenced in a study of cytomegalovirus exposure and HLA in healthy donors (dated by TCRdb to between 2016 and 2019). The method was the immunoSEQ multiplex PCR assay. Not all clones reach the TCRdb copy of this immuneACCESS table, which keeps in-frame sequences only. Checked studies attribute under half of the gap to unresolved V genes and leave the rest unexplained. Within this sample are 150,000 to 200,000 clones, with roughly 88% of them counted one time only. The top ten hold around 15% of the sample. Sequencing was carried out using PBMCs. These receptor sequences come from a woman aged 25 to 39 in good health and CMV-seropositive.

The rearrangement joins TRBV15 to TRBJ1-1; TRBD1 aligns across 9 bases. The junction had 5 bases not matched to a gene; V was cut back by 4 bases and J by 5 bases. In germline, CDR1 is LNHNV, CDR2 YYDKDF (reference sequence). The CDR3 is made up of 14 amino acids. As DNA, the CDR3 is TGTGCCACCAGCAACAGGGGGCGAGGAACTGAAGCTTTCTTT. Translating gives CATSNRGRGTEAFF.

The chain joins TRBV25-1 to TRBJ1-4, with TRBD1 as a possible D gene (5 bases). This CDR3 contains 16 residues. V dropped 6 bases and J dropped 2 bases, with 16 bases sitting between them. Germline V gene lookup returns CDR1 MGHDK and CDR2 SYGVNS. This CDR3 reads CASSINRDWTNEKLFF. DNA for the CDR3: TGTGCCAGCAGCATTAACCGGGACTGGACTAATGAAAAACTGTTTTTT.

This chain links TRBV6-1 with TRBJ2-7; the D gene is possibly TRBD2 (6 bases). This CDR3 has 15 residues. Germline CDR1 is MNHNS and CDR2 is SASEGT. V was cut by 3 bases and J by 0 bases, with 12 bases left in between. Here the CDR3 DNA reads TGTGCCAGCAGTGACCTCGGGGGTCCCTCCTACGAGCAGTACTTC. This translates into CASSDLGGPSYEQYF.

This chain connects TRBV4-1 to TRBJ1-1, with D uncertain. The germline V gene encodes CDR1 MGHRA and CDR2 YSYEKL. Trimming shortened V by 1 base and J by 2 bases, and 8 bases separated the two germline ends. This CDR3 is 14 amino acids long. CDR3 amino acids: CASSQVTGNTEAFF. The CDR3, as DNA: TGCGCCAGCAGCCAAGTAACGGGAAACACTGAAGCTTTCTTT.

This chain links TRBV2 with TRBJ2-1; the match to TRBD1 covers 10 bases. The CDR3 extends over 16 amino acids. CDR1 SNHLY and CDR2 FYNNEI come from the germline V gene. With 6 bases clipped from V and 3 bases from J, the junction kept 8 bases outside the gene matches. The CDR3 region is CASSHIGTGVYNEQFF. The CDR3 DNA sequence: TGTGCCAGCAGCCACATCGGGACAGGGGTCTACAATGAGCAGTTCTTC.

The genes are TRBV29-1 and TRBJ1-2, with 7 bases fitting TRBD1. This CDR3 has 12 amino acids. CDR1 is SQVTM, CDR2 ANQGSEA, per germline. Germline trimming cut 7 bases from V and 8 bases from J; bases unmatched to any gene: 10. The CDR3 nucleotides are TGCAGCGCTACGGGACAGCGTGAAGGCTACACCTTC. This sequence encodes CSATGQREGYTF.